Given below is one T cell receptor (beta chain) in context. The source of the sample is a study of Ad26.COV2.S vaccination and SARS-CoV-2 variants. Turning to the study itself: Enrollment placed the donor in the COV1001 Ad26.COV2.S trial arm. Intramuscular Ad26.COV2.S at 5x10^10 or 1x10^11 viral particles.

V lost 0 bases, J lost 3 bases, and 12 bases lay in between. The CDR3 spans 15 residues. From germline, CDR1 is SGHRS and CDR2 YFSETQ. Sample treatment: roughly 18 received Ad26.COV2.S at low or high dose, single or two shots; five or six received placebo; per-sample allocation not given. Sampling was done on day 63 after the first vaccine or placebo injection. Adults aged 18-55 years in Boston included the donor. SARS-CoV-2 spike from the Wuhan strain was encoded by the vaccine, an Ad26 vector. The repertoire was sequenced with immunoSEQ multiplex PCR; TCRdb's copy has only in-frame clones and lacks some. The data show over 400,000 clones, with roughly 87% seen just once and approximately 2.5% held by the top ten.

The TCR originated in a person between 18 and 65 years old who received the Ad26.COV2.S COVID-19 vaccine or a placebo. The sample consisted of peripheral blood, taken in a trial of Ad26.COV2.S vaccine versus placebo. The chain has TRBV5-1 and TRBJ1-2; tentative D call: TRBD1 (6 bases). In DNA form, the CDR3 reads TGCGCCAGCAGCTTGGTAAGGGGGGATGACTATGGCTACACCTTC. It specifies CASSLVRGDDYGYTF.